Listed below are T cell receptor beta chains from one sample, sequenced in a study of T cell responses to AZD1222 COVID-19 vaccine. The protocol was immunoSEQ multiplex PCR, while the TCRdb copy is restricted to in-frame clones and leaves out a portion. Counted here are roughly 180,000 clones, roughly 90% occurring once; the ten biggest clones make up approximately 2.5%. The sequenced sample was peripheral blood, obtained on day 0 of AZD1222 vaccination. These receptors were obtained from an adult in good health. Both conserved end residues are part of each CDR3. A D gene is named only where the DNA matches it firmly. Clone size is stated in some rows and not others, as once, few, many or a class when expanded.

cdr3_length	v_call	d_call	clone_size	j_call	cdr3_nt	cdr3_aa
15	TRBV28	.	.	TRBJ1-1	TGTGCCAGCAGCACGACAGCCCCGCCGAACACTGAAGCTTTCTTT	CASSTTAPPNTEAFF
15	TRBV6-2/TRBV6-3	.	once	TRBJ2-3	TGTGCCAGCAGTTACGGCGAAACTAGCACAGATACGCAGTATTTT	CASSYGETSTDTQYF
13	TRBV5-5	.	.	TRBJ2-7	TGTGCCAGCTTTGGGTTCAACTCCTACGAGCAGTACTTC	CASFGFNSYEQYF
14	TRBV28	.	.	TRBJ1-3	TGTGCCAGCAGTTTAGGGGGGTCTGGAAACACCATATATTTT	CASSLGGSGNTIYF
14	TRBV28	TRBD2	once	TRBJ2-3	TGTGCCAGCAGTTTGGGGGGGGGTAAGGATACGCAGTATTTT	CASSLGGGKDTQYF
16	TRBV29-1	TRBD1	.	TRBJ2-1	TGCAGCGTAAATCGTTGGACAGGTGGCTCCTACAATGAGCAGTTCTTC	CSVNRWTGGSYNEQFF
15	TRBV4-1	.	.	TRBJ1-2	TGCGCCAGCAGCCAAGAGGGGGCCGCGCCCTACGGCTACACCTTC	CASSQEGAAPYGYTF
15	TRBV5-1	TRBD1	.	TRBJ1-1	TGCGCCAGCAGCTTGGGGGACAGTCGGGGAGGTGAAGCTTTCTTT	CASSLGDSRGGEAFF
17	TRBV3-1/TRBV3-2	.	.	TRBJ1-2	TGTGCCAGCAGCCAAGATCGCGGGGGTTCGGGGTTCTATGGCTACACCTTC	CASSQDRGGSGFYGYTF
15	TRBV6-5	.	.	TRBJ2-7	TGTGCCAGCAGTTACGCCGGGGGCGCCTCCTACGAGCAGTACTTC	CASSYAGGASYEQYF
14	TRBV5-6	.	once	TRBJ2-7	TGTGCCAGCAGCTTTTGGGGCAGCTCCTACGAGCAGTACTTC	CASSFWGSSYEQYF
13	TRBV29-1	TRBD1	once	TRBJ1-2	TGCAGCGTTGCCGACAGGGTGATGGACGGCTACACCTTC	CSVADRVMDGYTF
15	TRBV28	.	.	TRBJ2-1	TGTGCCAGCAGTTTATGGAGGGGGGGCTACAATGAGCAGTTCTTC	CASSLWRGGYNEQFF
16	TRBV28	.	.	TRBJ1-4	TGTGCCAGCAGTTTAAGGCTGGGGAGCACTAATGAAAAACTGTTTTTT	CASSLRLGSTNEKLFF
15	TRBV2	TRBD1	.	TRBJ2-3	TGTGCCAGCAGTCGGAATTGGGACAGAACAGATACGCAGTATTTT	CASSRNWDRTDTQYF
14	TRBV6-5	.	.	TRBJ1-5	TGTGCCAGCAGCGTTACACAGGGAAGCCAGCCCCAGCATTTT	CASSVTQGSQPQHF
13	TRBV12-5	.	.	TRBJ2-1	TGTGCTAGTGGCCATAGCGGAAACAATGAGCAGTTCTTC	CASGHSGNNEQFF
13	TRBV6-5	.	.	TRBJ1-3	TGTGCCAGCAGGGGGAATTCTGGAAACACCATATATTTT	CASRGNSGNTIYF
15	TRBV14	TRBD2	.	TRBJ2-1	TGTGCCAGCAGCCAGGGTCTAGCGGGAGGGAATGAGCAGTTCTTC	CASSQGLAGGNEQFF
15	TRBV30	.	once	TRBJ1-3	TGTGCCTGGAGTGTACCGGGCGCGGCCGGAAACACCATATATTTT	CAWSVPGAAGNTIYF
13	TRBV3-1/TRBV3-2	.	.	TRBJ2-5	TGTGCCAGCGGGGGACGACAGAGAGAGACCCAGTACTTC	CASGGRQRETQYF
13	TRBV18	.	.	TRBJ2-1	TGTGCCAGCTCACCGGGACAATACAATGAGCAGTTCTTC	CASSPGQYNEQFF
13	TRBV7-7	.	.	TRBJ2-1	TGTGCCAGCAGCTTAGAACAGGGAGGTGAGCAGTTCTTC	CASSLEQGGEQFF
14	TRBV19	TRBD1	once	TRBJ2-7	TGTGCCAGTCAGACCGGGACAGGGGGGTACGAGCAGTACTTC	CASQTGTGGYEQYF
15	TRBV7-3	.	once	TRBJ2-7	TGTGCCAGCAGCTTGGGTGGGGGTGTCACCTACGAGCAGTACTTC	CASSLGGGVTYEQYF
14	TRBV5-6	TRBD1	.	TRBJ1-2	TGTGCCAGCAGCTTAGATGACAGGGTCTATGGCTACACCTTC	CASSLDDRVYGYTF
15	TRBV6-5	TRBD1	.	TRBJ2-4	TGTGCCAGCAGTACAGGGGGCGGGGGCAAAAACATTCAGTACTTC	CASSTGGGGKNIQYF
15	TRBV18	TRBD2	.	TRBJ2-7	TGTGCCAGCTCACCGGGGCTAGCGGAGTACTACGAGCAGTACTTC	CASSPGLAEYYEQYF
16	TRBV2	.	.	TRBJ2-6	TGTGCCAGCAGCCCCCCCCGCCACTCTGGGGCCAACGTCCTGACTTTC	CASSPPRHSGANVLTF
14	TRBV2	.	.	TRBJ1-2	TGTGCCAGCAGTGAAGTGGGGAGGGGCTATGGCTACACCTTC	CASSEVGRGYGYTF
13	TRBV7-9	.	.	TRBJ2-7	TGTGCCAGCGCCTGGACTGGTGGTGGCGAGCAGTACTTC	CASAWTGGGEQYF
13	TRBV7-2	.	.	TRBJ1-4	TGTGCCAGCAGCTTATATGTTAGTGAAAAACTGTTTTTT	CASSLYVSEKLFF
16	TRBV5-1	.	.	TRBJ1-1	TGCGCCAGCAGCCTAGCGGGGGGAGCTAGGAACACTGAAGCTTTCTTT	CASSLAGGARNTEAFF